The rows below give T cell receptor beta chains drawn from one sample of a study of T cells in Graves' hyperthyroidism and ophthalmopathy. TCRdb called the multiplex PCR reads again in MiXCR, with one record for every CDR3 protein. The sample has nearly 600,000 distinct CDR3 sequences, approximately 15% seen once; the top ten hold 7.1%. The sample consisted of blood. Source of these receptors: a young woman with Graves' ophthalmopathy. CDR3s include the opening cysteine and the closing phenylalanine or tryptophan. Fields, in order: V gene, D gene, J gene, clone size, CDR3 DNA, CDR3 protein. A D gene is named only where the DNA matches it firmly. Clone size, where shown, is once, few, many, or a class for clones that have expanded.

TRBV7-2	TRBD2	TRBJ2-7	.	TGTGCCAGCAGCTTTGATTCCGGGACTAGGTTCTACGAGCAGTACTTC	CASSFDSGTRFYEQYF
TRBV7-2	.	TRBJ2-3	many	TGTGCCAGCAGCTTCCGGCTAGCGACAGATACGCAGTATTTT	CASSFRLATDTQYF
TRBV6-4	.	TRBJ2-6	.	TGTGCCAGCAGTGACTCGAGTATAGGGGCCAACGTCCTGACTTTC	CASSDSSIGANVLTF
TRBV30	.	TRBJ2-1	.	TGTGCCTGGAGGATCAATACCGGGCCCTTACCTCGAGGAAATGAGCAGTTCTTC	CAWRINTGPLPRGNEQFF
TRBV30	.	TRBJ1-2	many	TGTGCCTGGAGGATACTCCGTGGAAAGGAGGGTGGCTACACCTTC	CAWRILRGKEGGYTF
TRBV19	.	TRBJ2-1	.	TGTGCCAGTAATTCAGCTAGCCCTCGGGTTGAGCAGTTCTTC	CASNSASPRVEQFF
TRBV25-1	.	TRBJ2-5	few	TGTGCCAGCAGTGGTGGGGGAGTCTTCGAAGAGACCCAGTACTTC	CASSGGGVFEETQYF
TRBV6-4	.	TRBJ2-7	few	TGTGCCAGCAGTGAACGTTTCTACAACGAGCAGTACTTC	CASSERFYNEQYF
TRBV27	.	TRBJ1-1	.	TGTGCCAGCGCCCCGGGGTCGACCGGCACTGAAGCTTTCTTT	CASAPGSTGTEAFF
TRBV24-1	TRBD2	TRBJ2-5	many	TGTGCCACCAGTGACCCGGGACTACCCCAAGAGACCCAGTACTTC	CATSDPGLPQETQYF
TRBV27	TRBD1	TRBJ1-5	many	TGTGCCAGCAGTAAAGGGACAGGCGGGATGGTCAATCAGCCCCAGCATTTT	CASSKGTGGMVNQPQHF
TRBV30	TRBD1	TRBJ1-2	many	TGTGCCTCTTCGCCGGGACAGCAAAATGGCTACACCTTC	CASSPGQQNGYTF
TRBV6-1	TRBD2	TRBJ2-7	.	TGTGCCAGCACGGGGGGAGGCCTCGCCTACGAGCAGTACTTC	CASTGGGLAYEQYF
TRBV6-2/TRBV6-3	.	TRBJ2-5	.	TGTGCCAGTAAGCCGGGACTCAGAGGAGAGACCCAGTACTTC	CASKPGLRGETQYF
TRBV3-1	.	TRBJ1-5	many	TGTGCCAGCAGTCAGGGTGGGAGCAATCAGCCCCAGCATTTT	CASSQGGSNQPQHF
TRBV5-4	TRBD2	TRBJ2-3	.	TGTGCCAGCAGCTTGGAGGCCGGGACTAGCGGAAGCACAGATACGCAGTATTTT	CASSLEAGTSGSTDTQYF
TRBV5-5	.	TRBJ1-1	many	TGTGCCAGCAGCTTGCTATCACGGATGAACACTGAAGCTTTCTTT	CASSLLSRMNTEAFF
TRBV7-9	.	TRBJ1-3	few	TGTGCCAGCAGCTCACTAATAGGGGAAAGCTCTGGAAACACCATATATTTT	CASSSLIGESSGNTIYF
TRBV19	.	TRBJ2-7	few	TGTGCCAGTAGTATAGGGGGAGACAATTACGAGCAGTACTTC	CASSIGGDNYEQYF
TRBV6-5	TRBD2	TRBJ2-1	many	TGTGCCAGCAGTTACTCCGGGACTAGCAATGGTCAAGAGCAGTTCTTC	CASSYSGTSNGQEQFF
TRBV24-1	.	TRBJ1-2	.	TGTGCCACCAGTGGCAACACAAACACCCAGGGCTACACCTTC	CATSGNTNTQGYTF
TRBV19	.	TRBJ1-1	.	TGTGCCAGTAGTATAGATGGTACTGAAGCTTTCTTT	CASSIDGTEAFF
TRBV7-3	.	TRBJ1-1	few	TGTGCCAGCGCGGCGGGGGATCACACTGAAGCTTTCTTT	CASAAGDHTEAFF
TRBV20-1	.	TRBJ1-2	.	TGCAGTGCTCGGGAGGAGGGAACCCTTCCACTCTATGGCTACACCTTC	CSAREEGTLPLYGYTF
TRBV7-8	.	TRBJ2-6	many	TGTGCCAGCAGATTAGGGGTCTCTGGGGCCAACGTCCTGACTTTC	CASRLGVSGANVLTF
TRBV10-3	.	TRBJ2-1	.	TGTGCCATCAGTGCGCAGGGGGGGCCCTACAATGAGCAGTTCTTC	CAISAQGGPYNEQFF
TRBV29-1	.	TRBJ2-3	few	TGCAGCGTTCCAGGGAGCGGGTGGTCGAGCGATACGCAGTATTTT	CSVPGSGWSSDTQYF
TRBV7-9	TRBD2	TRBJ2-7	.	TGTGCCAGCAGCTTAGACTCCAGGAGGACTAGCGGCTACGAGCAGTACTTC	CASSLDSRRTSGYEQYF
TRBV28	TRBD2	TRBJ2-5	.	TGTGCCAGCAGCGACGGGACTAGTAGACGGGGGACCCAGTACTTC	CASSDGTSRRGTQYF
TRBV24-1	TRBD2	TRBJ2-1	.	TGTGCCACCAGTGATTTGGGTAGCGGGAGATACAATGAGCAGTTCTTC	CATSDLGSGRYNEQFF
TRBV7-2	TRBD1	TRBJ1-2	.	TGTGCCAGCAGCGCGTCTCGACAGGGGGTGAACTATGGCTACACCTTC	CASSASRQGVNYGYTF
TRBV7-9	TRBD2	TRBJ2-7	many	TGTGCCAGCAGCTTGAGGAACCCAATACTAGCGGGAAACTACGAGCAGTACTTC	CASSLRNPILAGNYEQYF
TRBV7-8	TRBD1	TRBJ1-2	.	TGTGCCAGCAGCCCGGGACAGGGGGGATACTATGGCTACACCTTC	CASSPGQGGYYGYTF
TRBV20-1	.	TRBJ2-1	many	TGCAGTGCTAGAGACCCGATAGTGTGGACTATGGTCAATGAGCAGTTCTTC	CSARDPIVWTMVNEQFF
TRBV19	.	TRBJ1-6	few	TGTGCCAGTAGTATAGATTCTCTTCAGGGAAATTCACCCCTCCACTTT	CASSIDSLQGNSPLHF
TRBV30	TRBD2	TRBJ2-5	few	TGTGCCTGGAGGGGCGGACTAGCGGTTCAAGAGACCCAGTACTTC	CAWRGGLAVQETQYF
TRBV7-8	.	TRBJ2-3	many	TGTGCCAGCAGCCTCGGGGTGGGGCTCAGCACAGATACGCAGTATTTT	CASSLGVGLSTDTQYF
TRBV19	.	TRBJ1-5	.	TGTGCCAGTAGTATGAGGAGGGGTAATCAGCCCCATCATTTT	CASSMRRGNQPHHF
TRBV19	TRBD1	TRBJ1-5	.	TGTGCCAGTAGTATGGACAGGGAGCAGCCCCAGCATTTT	CASSMDREQPQHF
TRBV28	.	TRBJ2-4	many	TGTGCCAGCAGTTTAGGAGGGATCACAAACATTCAGTACTTC	CASSLGGITNIQYF
TRBV12-3/TRBV12-4	.	TRBJ2-3	few	TGTGCCAGCAGTTTGGCGGGCCATCTGTATTTT	CASSLAGHLYF
TRBV15	.	TRBJ2-1	many	TGTGCCACCAGCAGAGTCCCCAGCGGGCTTGACTACAATGAGCAGTTCTTC	CATSRVPSGLDYNEQFF
TRBV24-1	TRBD2	TRBJ2-3	many	TGTGCCACCAGTGATCCGGGACTAGCGAGGCACGATACGCAGTATTTT	CATSDPGLARHDTQYF
TRBV18	.	TRBJ2-1	many	TGTGCCAGCTCAAGGGAGATCGATGAGCAGTTCTTC	CASSREIDEQFF
TRBV28	.	TRBJ2-1	few	TGTGCCAGCAGTATCCGGGACCATATTTGGGATGAGCAGTTCTTC	CASSIRDHIWDEQFF
TRBV3-1	.	TRBJ2-1	many	TGTGCCAGCAGCCCCGGGACCTTTGGGGATGAGCAGTTCTTC	CASSPGTFGDEQFF
TRBV20-1	.	TRBJ1-2	few	TGCAGTGCTAGAGATGCGGCAGGGTACGGTGGGCGCTACACCTTC	CSARDAAGYGGRYTF
TRBV29-1	TRBD2	TRBJ2-3	many	TGCAGCGCCTTTCCTAGCGGGAGGTTAGCAGATACGCAGTATTTT	CSAFPSGRLADTQYF
TRBV11-2	TRBD2	TRBJ2-1	.	TGTGCCAGCAGCTTAGCGAGACTAGCGGGAAAGGGAGAGCAGTTCTTC	CASSLARLAGKGEQFF
TRBV6-1	.	TRBJ2-7	many	TGTGCCAGCAGTGGGGTACCCGCAGTCGGGCCATCTTACGAGCAGTACTTC	CASSGVPAVGPSYEQYF
TRBV6-1	TRBD1	TRBJ2-7	few	TGTGCCAGCAGTTCCATCCCCGGACAGGGAGTTTACGAGCAGTACTTC	CASSSIPGQGVYEQYF
TRBV7-3	.	TRBJ2-3	.	TGTGCCAGCAGCTTGATAGGTGGGAGGACAGATACGCAGTATTTT	CASSLIGGRTDTQYF
TRBV9	TRBD2	TRBJ2-1	few	TGTGCCAGCAGCGTGGCGGGAGCCCAAAATGAGCAGTTCTTC	CASSVAGAQNEQFF